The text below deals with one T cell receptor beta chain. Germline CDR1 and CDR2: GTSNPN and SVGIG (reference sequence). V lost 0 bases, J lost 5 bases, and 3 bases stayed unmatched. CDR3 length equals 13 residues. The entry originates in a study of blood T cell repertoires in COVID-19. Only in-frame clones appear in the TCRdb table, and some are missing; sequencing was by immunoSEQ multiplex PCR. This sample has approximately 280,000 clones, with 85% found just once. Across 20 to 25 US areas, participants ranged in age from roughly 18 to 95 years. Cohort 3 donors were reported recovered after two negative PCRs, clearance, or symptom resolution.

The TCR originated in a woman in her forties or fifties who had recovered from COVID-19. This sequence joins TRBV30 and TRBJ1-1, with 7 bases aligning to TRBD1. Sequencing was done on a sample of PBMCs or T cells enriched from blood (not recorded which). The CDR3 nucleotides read TGTGCCTGGAGTGTATACAGGGGTACTGAAGCTTTCTTT. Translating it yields CAWSVYRGTEAFF. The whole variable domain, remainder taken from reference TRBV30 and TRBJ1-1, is SQTIHQWPATLVQPVGSPLSLECTVEGTSNPNLYWYRQAAGRGLQLLFYSVGIGQISSEVPQNLSASRPQDRQFILSSKKLLLSDSGFYLCAWSVYRGTEAFFGQGTRLTVV.